The 31 T cell receptor beta chains below all came from one sample that was sequenced in a study of control samples from healthy donors and cancer patients. Clones were sequenced by immunoSEQ multiplex PCR, and TCRdb holds only the in-frame ones, with some missing. In the table there are 100,000 to 130,000 clones, approximately 84% of which are singletons. Sequencing was done on a sample of blood. The receptors come from a man in his late teens or twenties in good health.

This chain uses TRBV3-1 (or the pseudogene TRBV3-2) with TRBJ1-3; D is unclear. Trimming removed 1 base from V and 0 bases from J, with 4 bases in between. The CDR3 covers 14 residues. The germline V gene encodes CDR1 LGHDT and CDR2 YNNKEL (reference sequence). CDR3: CASSQANSGNTIYF. CDR3 sequence (DNA): TGTGCCAGCAGCCAAGCGAACTCTGGAAACACCATATATTTT.

J is TRBJ2-1 and V is TRBV7-9; 13 positions agree with TRBD2. In germline, CDR1 is SEHNR, CDR2 FQNEAQ (reference sequence). The CDR3 runs 15 residues. The junction had 2 bases not matched to a gene; V was cut back by 4 bases and J by 5 bases. This CDR3 is CASSSTSGGNNEQFF. CDR3 in DNA: TGTGCCAGCAGCTCGACTAGCGGGGGGAACAATGAGCAGTTCTTC.

The sample holds a few counts of this clone. This rearrangement joins TRBV11-2 to TRBJ1-6; 9 bases map to TRBD1. V gave up 2 bases and J gave up 7 bases; unmatched junction bases: 9. CDR1 SGHAT and CDR2 FQNNGV come from the germline V gene. The CDR3 contains 17 residues. The CDR3 spells CASSLRAGTGNNSPLHF. DNA for the CDR3: TGTGCCAGCAGCTTAAGGGCCGGGACAGGGAACAATTCACCCCTCCACTTT. Based on the CDR3 plus reference TRBV11-2 and TRBJ1-6, the full variable domain is EAGVAQSPRYKIIEKRQSVAFWCNPISGHATLYWYQQILGQGPKLLIQFQNNGVVDDSQLPKDRFSAERLKGVDSTLKIQPAKLEDSAVYLCASSLRAGTGNNSPLHFGNGTRLTVT.

This clone was found a few times. The chain combines TRBV6-4 with TRBJ2-5, with a weak D call TRBD2 (6 bases). Germline loops: CDR1 MRHNA, CDR2 SNTAGT. The V gene lost 6 bases and the J gene lost 1 base, with 6 bases spanning the gap. CDR3 length: 12 amino acids. DNA of the CDR3: TGTGCCAGCAGGGGGGGCCAAGAGACCCAGTACTTC. Its translation is CASRGGQETQYF.

This clone was counted once. The chain recombines TRBV7-8 with TRBJ2-7; D might be TRBD1 (5 bases). V dropped 5 bases and J dropped 6 bases, with 23 bases sitting between them. The CDR3 loop spans 16 amino acids. Germline V gene sequence: CDR1 SGHVS, CDR2 FQNEAQ. This chain's CDR3 is CASSPAPVRQPFEQYV. The CDR3 region has the DNA TGTGCCAGCAGCCCAGCCCCCGTGAGACAGCCGTTCGAGCAGTACGTC.

Only a few counts were recorded for this clone. This chain connects TRBV4-3 to TRBJ2-7; D may correspond to TRBD1 or TRBD2 (5 bases each). The V end lost 0 bases, the J end lost 4 bases, and 19 bases lay between the germline ends. The CDR3 has 17 residues. In germline, CDR1 is LGHNA, CDR2 YSLEER. CDR3 in DNA: TGCGCCAGCAGCCAAGATAGGGGCGGCAGGAGGTGGTACGAGCAGTACTTC. It encodes CASSQDRGGRRWYEQYF.

There are a few counts of this clone. This chain joins TRBV5-4 and TRBJ1-2, with D perhaps matching TRBD1 (6 bases). The V gene lost 4 bases and the J gene lost 7 bases, with 20 bases spanning the gap. Germline lookup yields CDR1 SGHNT and CDR2 YYREEE (reference sequence). The CDR3 has 15 amino acids. The CDR3 sequence: CASSPGGQGPSGYTF. The CDR3 DNA is TGTGCCAGCAGCCCCGGAGGGCAGGGGCCCTCTGGCTACACCTTC.

This chain joins TRBV2 and TRBJ1-2, with D possibly matching TRBD1 (5 bases). The CDR3 is made up of 12 amino acids. Germline V gene sequence: CDR1 SNHLY, CDR2 FYNNEI. Trimming left V 11 bases short and J 4 bases short, with 14 bases between. The CDR3 spells CASREAVYGYTF. DNA of the CDR3: TGTGCCTCCAGGGAGGCAGTCTATGGCTACACCTTC.

This clone was observed a single time. The chain couples TRBV7-6 to TRBJ1-2; D remains unclear. Germline lookup yields CDR1 SGHVS and CDR2 FNYEAQ. Trimming removed 2 bases at V and 5 bases at J, with 9 bases between. The length of the CDR3 is 13 residues. CDR3 DNA: TGTGCCAGCAGCTTACAGCCTGCTTATGGCTACACCTTC. As protein: CASSLQPAYGYTF.

The gene calls are TRBV6-6 and TRBJ2-5; D remains ambiguous. The germline V and J ends were trimmed by 6 bases and 1 base, with 15 bases remaining between them. The CDR3 is 15 amino acids. The germline V gene encodes CDR1 MNHNY and CDR2 SVGAGI (reference sequence). CDR3 sequence (DNA): TGTGCCAGCAGCCCCCATGAGGCAGTCCAAGAGACCCAGTACTTC. It specifies CASSPHEAVQETQYF.

The J gene is TRBJ2-1, the V gene TRBV5-3; TRBD2 agrees at 7 bases. TRBV5-3 is filed as an ORF, its function uncertain. The CDR3 is made up of 17 amino acids. V lost 0 bases to trimming and J lost 2 bases; unmatched junction nucleotides: 8. This CDR3 reads CARSLGYPRGAYNEQFF. CDR3 bases: TGTGCCAGAAGCTTGGGGTACCCCCGGGGGGCCTACAATGAGCAGTTCTTC.

The chain has TRBV5-1 and TRBJ1-1, with 9 nucleotides matching TRBD1. Trimming took 0 bases from V and 1 from J; bases not matched to a gene: 4. The germline CDR1 and CDR2 sequences are SGHRS and YFSETQ. The CDR3 has 16 amino acids. The CDR3 reads CASSLAATGGNTEAFF. CDR3 in DNA: TGCGCCAGCAGCTTGGCCGCGACAGGGGGGAACACTGAAGCTTTCTTT.

The CDR3 nucleotides read TGTGCCAGCAGTGAAGTGAGAAGGGAGACCCAGTACTTC. It specifies CASSEVRRETQYF. The chain joins TRBV6-1 to TRBJ2-5; D is unresolved. V shed 1 base and J shed 5 bases, with 8 bases lying between them. The CDR3 is made up of 13 amino acids. In germline, CDR1 is MNHNS, CDR2 SASEGT.

The chain joins TRBV6-2 or TRBV6-3 to TRBJ1-2, with D uncertain. CDR1 is MNHEY, CDR2 SVGEGT, per germline. CDR3 size: 14 residues. The V end lost 6 bases, the J end lost 0 bases, and 11 bases lay between the germline ends. Here the CDR3 DNA reads TGTGCCAGCAGCCGCCTAGGGTCTAACTATGGCTACACCTTC. This codes for CASSRLGSNYGYTF.

The V and J genes are TRBV27 and TRBJ1-5, with TRBD1 matching over 7 bases. Per the germline V gene, CDR1 is MNHEY and CDR2 is SMNVEV (reference sequence). The CDR3 length is 17 residues. Trimming removed 4 bases from V and 1 base from J; junction bases left unmatched: 10. This chain's CDR3 is CASSSGRQGWSNQPQHF. The CDR3 bases are TGTGCCAGCAGTTCTGGCCGACAGGGATGGAGCAATCAGCCCCAGCATTTT.

The sample holds one count of this clone. J is TRBJ1-4 and V is TRBV6-6; a possible D gene is TRBD1 (5 bases). In germline, CDR1 is MNHNY, CDR2 SVGAGI (reference sequence). The CDR3 contains 14 residues. V dropped 0 bases and J dropped 8 bases, with 10 bases sitting between them. The CDR3 DNA sequence: TGTGCCAGCAGTTACTCGATCAGGGTAGAAAAACTGTTTTTT. It is translated as CASSYSIRVEKLFF.

This clone was recorded a few times. The chain carries TRBV12-5 and TRBJ1-3; TRBD1 matches 10 bases. This CDR3 contains 17 residues. J gave up 3 bases and V 6 bases, and 11 bases lay outside the gene matches. CDR1 and CDR2 from the germline V gene are LGHNT and FRNRAP. Here the CDR3 DNA reads TGTGCTAGTGGCCCAGACAGGGGGCAAGTGTATGGAAACACCATATATTTT. Translation gives CASGPDRGQVYGNTIYF.

The rearrangement links TRBV27 to TRBJ2-3; 7 nucleotides line up with TRBD1. The germline CDR1 and CDR2 sequences are MNHEY and SMNVEV (reference sequence). V was pared by 5 bases and J by 7 bases, with 6 bases of the junction left unmatched. The CDR3 spans 13 residues. CDR3 sequence reads: CASSVGGRYTQYF. The CDR3 DNA follows: TGTGCCAGCAGTGTAGGGGGCCGGTATACGCAGTATTTT.

The J gene is TRBJ2-1, the V gene TRBV19, with unresolved D. CDR1 LNHDA and CDR2 SQIVND come from the germline V gene (reference sequence). The CDR3 totals 17 residues. V shed 4 bases and J shed 0 bases, with 16 bases lying between them. CDR3 amino acids: CASSKGLHLNSYNEQFF. The DNA of the CDR3 is TGTGCCAGTAGTAAAGGGCTACACCTAAACTCCTACAATGAGCAGTTCTTC.

The gene calls are TRBV6-5 and TRBJ1-5; possible D gene TRBD1, 5 bases. Trimming left V 4 bases short and J 6 bases short, with 13 bases between. This CDR3 is built from 14 residues. From germline, CDR1 is MNHEY and CDR2 SVGAGI. CDR3 protein: CASSSGQEGQPQHF. As DNA, the CDR3 is TGTGCCAGCAGTTCCGGACAAGAAGGTCAGCCCCAGCATTTT.

This clone was picked up a small number of times. This chain links TRBV9 with TRBJ1-4; 8 nucleotides line up with TRBD1. Per the germline V gene, CDR1 is SGDLS and CDR2 is YYNGEE. The CDR3 has 14 amino acids. V shed 4 bases, J shed 8 bases, and the junction held 7 bases outside the gene matches. The chain's CDR3 is CASSPPGGEEKLFF. In DNA, the CDR3 is TGTGCCAGCAGCCCCCCAGGGGGCGAAGAAAAACTGTTTTTT.

V is TRBV7-2 and J is TRBJ2-3, with TRBD2 matching 10 bases. Germline CDR1 SGHTA, CDR2 FQGNSA. The CDR3 sequence is 16 residues long. V dropped 9 bases and J dropped 1; count of bases not matched to a gene: 10. CDR3 in DNA: TGTGCCAGTTCGGCTAGCGGGGGCGGGGGCACAGATACGCAGTATTTT. Translation gives CASSASGGGGTDTQYF.

The chain couples TRBV5-4 to TRBJ2-5, with D tentatively TRBD2 (5 bases). The length of the CDR3 is 13 residues. Trimming took off 4 bases at V and 7 bases at J, with 14 bases between the two ends. Per the germline V gene, CDR1 is SGHNT and CDR2 is YYREEE (reference sequence). CDR3 protein: CASSQDLEGTQYF. In nucleotides, the CDR3 is TGTGCCAGCAGCCAAGATCTAGAGGGGACCCAGTACTTC.

This clone has at least ten counts. J is TRBJ2-1 and V is TRBV18; D remains ambiguous. The CDR3 is 13 residues long. The germline V gene has CDR1 KGHSH and CDR2 LQKENI. Trimming removed 6 bases at V and 2 bases at J, with 8 bases between. The DNA for the CDR3 is TGTGCCAGCTCCGAACAAGCCTACAATGAGCAGTTCTTC. Translated: CASSEQAYNEQFF. The full variable domain, with the rest looked up from reference TRBV18 and TRBJ2-1, is NAGVMQNPRHLVRRRGQEARLRCSPMKGHSHVYWYRQLPEEGLKFMVYLQKENIIDESGMPKERFSAEFPKEGPSILRIQQVVRGDSAAYFCASSEQAYNEQFFGPGTRLTVL.

The rearrangement links TRBV5-6 to TRBJ2-5; D is uncertain. The V gene's germline CDR1 is SGHDT and CDR2 YYEEEE. The CDR3 length is 14 residues. V was cut by 2 bases and J by 1 base, with 9 bases left in between. CDR3 DNA sequence: TGTGCCAGCAGCTTTTTTACGGTCCAAGAGACCCAGTACTTC. It translates to CASSFFTVQETQYF.

CDR3 in DNA: TGTGCCAGCAGCGGTGGCCGGGGTCAGAATGAAAAACTGTTTTTT. The encoded protein is CASSGGRGQNEKLFF. This chain connects TRBV7-9 to TRBJ1-4, with no clear D. The V end lost 5 bases, the J end lost 5 bases, and 15 bases lay between the germline ends. CDR1 and CDR2 from the germline V gene are SEHNR and FQNEAQ (reference sequence). This CDR3 is 15 amino acids long.

V usage is TRBV6-4 and J usage is TRBJ2-2; possibly TRBD1 for D (7 bases). Germline CDR1 is MRHNA and CDR2 is SNTAGT. The CDR3 loop spans 15 amino acids. Deletions cut 3 bases from V and 5 bases from J, with 13 bases between. The CDR3 DNA reads TGTGCCAGCAGTGAAAGAGCAGGGGGGACCGGGGAGCTGTTTTTT. Protein sequence: CASSERAGGTGELFF.

The chain recombines TRBV7-2 with TRBJ2-2; TRBD2 matches at 15 bases. With 2 bases clipped from V and 7 bases from J, the junction kept 5 bases outside the gene matches. This CDR3 has 17 residues. CDR1 is SGHTA and CDR2 is FQGNSA in the germline V gene. In DNA, the CDR3 is TGTGCCAGCAGCTTACCCTCGGGACTAGCGGGGGGCGGGGAGCTGTTTTTT. It yields the protein CASSLPSGLAGGGELFF.

This rearrangement joins TRBV2 to TRBJ1-5; the match to TRBD1 covers 10 bases. CDR3 length: 15 amino acids. J was trimmed by 9 bases and V by 4 bases; bases with no gene match: 9. Germline V gene sequence: CDR1 SNHLY, CDR2 FYNNEI. CDR3 bases: TGTGCCAGCAGTGGACAGGGGGCTACTCTTCGGCCCCAGCATTTT. Protein: CASSGQGATLRPQHF.

J is TRBJ2-5 and V is TRBV2; no clear D. Per germline, CDR1 SNHLY and CDR2 FYNNEI. The germline V and J ends were trimmed by 8 bases and 5 bases, with 18 bases remaining between them. The CDR3 runs 14 residues. CDR3 loop: CASSLNPGRETQYF. The CDR3 DNA reads as TGTGCCAGCTCCTTAAACCCTGGACGGGAGACCCAGTACTTC.

The V gene is TRBV4-1, the J gene TRBJ2-7; a possible D gene is TRBD1 (5 bases). Trimming removed 0 bases at V and 7 bases at J, with 16 bases between. The germline gives CDR1 MGHRA, CDR2 YSYEKL. The CDR3 spans 15 residues. For the CDR3, the DNA is TGCGCCAGCAGCCAAGATCCAGCCAGGGTGGGTGAGCAGTACTTC. Translating it yields CASSQDPARVGEQYF.